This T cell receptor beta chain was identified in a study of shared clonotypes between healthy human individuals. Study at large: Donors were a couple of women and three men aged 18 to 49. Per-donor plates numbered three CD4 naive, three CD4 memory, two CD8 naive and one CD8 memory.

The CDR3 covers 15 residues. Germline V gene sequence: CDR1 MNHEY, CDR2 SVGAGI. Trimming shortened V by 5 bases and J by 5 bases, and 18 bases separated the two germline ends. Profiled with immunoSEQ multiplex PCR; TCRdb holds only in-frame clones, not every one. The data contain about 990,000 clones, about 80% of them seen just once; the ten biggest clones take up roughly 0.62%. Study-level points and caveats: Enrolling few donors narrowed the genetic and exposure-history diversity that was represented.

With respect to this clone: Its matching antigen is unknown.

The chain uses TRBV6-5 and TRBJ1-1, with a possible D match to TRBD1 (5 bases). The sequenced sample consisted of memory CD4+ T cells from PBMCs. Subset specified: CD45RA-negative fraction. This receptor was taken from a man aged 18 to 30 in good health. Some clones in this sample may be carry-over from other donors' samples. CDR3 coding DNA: TGTGCCAGCAGTAAAGGTGGGGGTCTGAGGACTGAAGCTTTCTTT. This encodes CASSKGGGLRTEAFF.